This is a list of T cell receptor beta chains from one sample in a study of T cell responses to AZD1222 COVID-19 vaccine. Assay used: immunoSEQ multiplex PCR; TCRdb lists only in-frame clones, some missing. This sample yields approximately 150,000 clones, of which about 91% are seen a single time; 1.4% belongs to the top ten. The sample consisted of peripheral blood, taken on day 0 of AZD1222 vaccination. Every receptor here comes from an adult in good health. Both conserved end residues are part of each CDR3. The D gene is left open where the match is weak. The size field is filled for only some rows; it gives once, few, many or a size class.

CDR3 protein | CDR3 DNA | J gene | D gene | clone size | V gene
CASSKRTGVTLWETQYF | TGTGCCAGCAGTAAAAGGACAGGGGTGACTTTGTGGGAGACCCAGTACTTC | TRBJ2-5 | TRBD1 | NA | TRBV6-2/TRBV6-3
CASSKDPRQGPPYEQYF | TGTGCCAGCAGCAAAGACCCGAGACAGGGCCCTCCCTACGAGCAGTACTTC | TRBJ2-7 | NA | NA | TRBV21-1
CASSPGLAGGYEQYF | TGCGCCAGCAGCCCCGGACTAGCGGGAGGCTACGAGCAGTACTTC | TRBJ2-7 | TRBD2 | NA | TRBV5-1
CASGELGGETQYF | TGTGCTAGTGGTGAATTGGGAGGAGAGACCCAGTACTTC | TRBJ2-5 | NA | NA | TRBV12-5
CASSLAFRLFF | TGTGCCAGCAGCCTAGCCTTTCGACTGTTTTTT | TRBJ1-4 | NA | NA | TRBV3-1/TRBV3-2
CASSVGLNTGANVLTF | TGTGCCAGCAGCGTAGGCCTGAATACTGGGGCCAACGTCCTGACTTTC | TRBJ2-6 | NA | NA | TRBV9
CSAELIRDFGANVLTF | TGCAGCGCCGAACTCATTCGGGACTTTGGGGCCAACGTCCTGACTTTC | TRBJ2-6 | NA | NA | TRBV29-1
CASSGQGGSNQPQHF | TGTGCCAGCAGTGGACAGGGTGGTAGCAATCAGCCCCAGCATTTT | TRBJ1-5 | TRBD1 | NA | TRBV6-2/TRBV6-3
CASSSGQGAGNEQFF | TGTGCCAGCAGTTCCGGACAGGGGGCTGGTAATGAGCAGTTCTTC | TRBJ2-1 | TRBD1 | NA | TRBV28
CATATRGNSGNTIYF | TGTGCCACCGCAACCAGAGGCAATTCTGGAAACACCATATATTTT | TRBJ1-3 | NA | few | TRBV6-5
CSASPFGTGTYEQYF | TGCAGTGCTAGTCCCTTCGGGACAGGAACCTACGAGCAGTACTTC | TRBJ2-7 | TRBD1 | NA | TRBV20-1
CASSLRGQKAAKNIQYF | TGTGCCAGCAGTCTTCGGGGGCAAAAGGCAGCCAAAAACATTCAGTACTTC | TRBJ2-4 | NA | NA | TRBV6-2/TRBV6-3
CASSTNLGGPSNQPQHF | TGTGCCAGCAGCACCAACCTAGGGGGACCTAGCAATCAGCCCCAGCATTTT | TRBJ1-5 | NA | NA | TRBV21-1
CASSQQFAANEKLFF | TGCGCCAGCAGCCAGCAGTTCGCGGCTAATGAAAAACTGTTTTTT | TRBJ1-4 | NA | NA | TRBV4-3
CATSELRSNEQFF | TGTGCCACCAGTGAACTGCGGTCCAATGAGCAGTTCTTC | TRBJ2-1 | NA | NA | TRBV24-1
CASSVDGSTEAFF | TGTGCCAGCAGCGTAGATGGTAGCACTGAAGCTTTCTTT | TRBJ1-1 | NA | NA | TRBV9
CASGQDRGGTEAFF | TGTGCCAGTGGGCAGGACAGGGGTGGCACTGAAGCTTTCTTT | TRBJ1-1 | TRBD1 | few | TRBV19
CASSLGPGTGEQFF | TGTGCCAGCAGCTTAGGGCCCGGGACCGGGGAGCAGTTCTTC | TRBJ2-1 | NA | NA | TRBV7-8
CASSLGGVYGGYTF | TGTGCCAGCAGCTTAGGGGGAGTCTACGGTGGCTACACCTTC | TRBJ1-2 | NA | NA | TRBV7-3
CASSVGPRSGNTIYF | TGTGCCAGTAGTGTGGGTCCCCGCTCTGGAAACACCATATATTTT | TRBJ1-3 | NA | NA | TRBV19
CASGPSSYEQYF | TGTGCCAGTGGACCAAGCTCCTACGAGCAGTACTTC | TRBJ2-7 | NA | NA | TRBV19
CASSNWGTGELFF | TGTGCCAGCAGCAACTGGGGGACCGGGGAGCTGTTTTTT | TRBJ2-2 | NA | NA | TRBV11-3
CASSLGGLTDHNEQFF | TGTGCCAGCAGCTTAGGGGGGTTAACGGATCACAATGAGCAGTTCTTC | TRBJ2-1 | NA | NA | TRBV11-3
CASSVNTLAGATRDTQYF | TGTGCCAGCAGCGTAAATACGCTAGCGGGAGCAACGAGGGATACGCAGTATTTT | TRBJ2-3 | TRBD2 | NA | TRBV7-3
CASSWGGNTGELFF | TGTGCCAGCAGCTGGGGCGGGAACACCGGGGAGCTGTTTTTT | TRBJ2-2 | NA | NA | TRBV7-9
CASSEPGDPGYTF | TGTGCCAGCAGTGAGCCAGGGGACCCTGGCTACACCTTC | TRBJ1-2 | NA | NA | TRBV6-4
CASSFGAGGNTIYF | TGTGCCAGCAGCTTCGGGGCCGGGGGAAACACCATATATTTT | TRBJ1-3 | NA | NA | TRBV13
CASKGTGPTGELFF | TGTGCCAGCAAGGGGACAGGACCCACCGGGGAGCTGTTTTTT | TRBJ2-2 | TRBD1 | NA | TRBV2
CASSLGLAGPYEQYF | TGTGCCAGCAGCCTTGGACTAGCGGGGCCCTACGAGCAGTACTTC | TRBJ2-7 | TRBD2 | NA | TRBV14
CASIRDSNSPLHF | TGTGCCAGCATTCGGGACAGCAATTCACCCCTCCACTTT | TRBJ1-6 | TRBD1 | NA | TRBV28
CASSLRQALSGNTIYF | TGTGCCAGCAGCTTACGACAGGCGCTATCTGGAAACACCATATATTTT | TRBJ1-3 | NA | NA | TRBV11-2
CASSSRDRDTDTQYF | TGTGCCAGCAGCTCCCGGGACAGAGACACAGATACGCAGTATTTT | TRBJ2-3 | TRBD1 | NA | TRBV7-2
CASSFAGMNTEAFF | TGTGCCAGCAGCTTCGCGGGGATGAACACTGAAGCTTTCTTT | TRBJ1-1 | NA | NA | TRBV7-2
CASSLTGGLAGFGNEQFF | TGTGCCAGCAGTTTAACGGGAGGACTAGCGGGGTTTGGAAATGAGCAGTTCTTC | TRBJ2-1 | TRBD2 | once | TRBV27
CASSQADGGGNTIYF | TGCGCCAGCAGCCAAGCGGATGGCGGAGGAAACACCATATATTTT | TRBJ1-3 | NA | once | TRBV4-3
CASSLRPDGNQPQHF | TGTGCCAGCAGCCTTCGACCCGACGGCAATCAGCCCCAGCATTTT | TRBJ1-5 | NA | NA | TRBV7-8
CASSLFPREAGEQYF | TGTGCCAGCAGTTTATTTCCGCGGGAGGCCGGGGAGCAGTACTTC | TRBJ2-7 | TRBD2 | NA | TRBV28
CASSQRQDMNTEAFF | TGTGCCAGCAGCCAGAGACAGGACATGAACACTGAAGCTTTCTTT | TRBJ1-1 | NA | NA | TRBV4-2
CASSPDNSGNTIYF | TGCGCCAGCAGTCCGGACAACTCTGGAAACACCATATATTTT | TRBJ1-3 | NA | NA | TRBV5-1
CASTREANSPLHF | TGTGCCAGCACCCGGGAGGCTAATTCACCCCTCCACTTT | TRBJ1-6 | NA | NA | TRBV6-5
CASSPVGQTSSYEQYF | TGTGCCAGCTCACCGGTCGGACAGACCAGCTCCTACGAGCAGTACTTC | TRBJ2-7 | NA | NA | TRBV18
CATSDPGASSYNEQFF | TGTGCCACCAGTGATCCAGGGGCTTCCTCCTACAATGAGCAGTTCTTC | TRBJ2-1 | NA | NA | TRBV24-1
CASRPTGVYEQYF | TGTGCCAGCAGACCGACAGGAGTCTACGAGCAGTACTTC | TRBJ2-7 | NA | NA | TRBV12-3/TRBV12-4
CASSIDVLADTGELFF | TGTGCCAGTAGTATAGATGTACTAGCGGACACCGGGGAGCTGTTTTTT | TRBJ2-2 | TRBD2 | few | TRBV19
CASSPQTGPSYEQYF | TGTGCCAGCAGCCCACAAACAGGGCCCTCCTACGAGCAGTACTTC | TRBJ2-7 | NA | NA | TRBV7-3
CASSPLVVAGKETQYF | TGTGCCAGCAGTCCCTTAGTGGTAGCGGGAAAGGAGACCCAGTACTTC | TRBJ2-5 | TRBD2 | few | TRBV27
CASSPGQGWDTIYF | TGCGCCAGCAGCCCTGGACAGGGCTGGGACACCATATATTTT | TRBJ1-3 | TRBD1 | NA | TRBV5-1
CASSVLDTDSPLHF | TGTGCCAGCAGCGTACTGGACACGGATTCACCCCTCCACTTT | TRBJ1-6 | NA | NA | TRBV9
CACSQGNSPLHF | TGTGCCTGCTCGCAGGGTAATTCACCCCTCCACTTT | TRBJ1-6 | NA | NA | TRBV30
CASSPSSSYNEQFF | TGTGCCAGCAGCCCTTCCAGCTCCTACAATGAGCAGTTCTTC | TRBJ2-1 | NA | NA | TRBV7-9
CATLGRRGGKTQYF | TGTGCCACCCTCGGGAGGCGGGGGGGAAAGACCCAGTACTTC | TRBJ2-5 | TRBD2 | NA | TRBV7-8
CASRAGNQPQHF | TGTGCCAGCAGGGCAGGGAATCAGCCCCAGCATTTT | TRBJ1-5 | NA | NA | TRBV6-5
CASGQTDTQYF | TGTGCTAGTGGTCAGACAGATACGCAGTATTTT | TRBJ2-3 | NA | NA | TRBV12-5
CASSLYGDTQRRPYEQYF | TGTGCCAGCAGTTTATACGGGGACACCCAAAGGCGTCCCTACGAGCAGTACTTC | TRBJ2-7 | NA | NA | TRBV27
CASPPSGGRLLGRSYEQYF | TGTGCCAGCCCCCCGTCGGGTGGGCGCCTCCTAGGAAGGTCCTACGAGCAGTACTTC | TRBJ2-7 | NA | NA | TRBV28
CASSLGTGGSFGGYTF | TGTGCCAGCAGCCTTGGGACAGGGGGCTCGTTCGGTGGCTACACCTTC | TRBJ1-2 | TRBD1 | NA | TRBV7-2
CASSDTPGSYNEQFF | TGTGCCAGCAGTGACACCCCAGGCAGTTACAATGAGCAGTTCTTC | TRBJ2-1 | NA | NA | TRBV6-4
CASSDRDPYEQYF | TGTGCCAGCAGCGACAGGGATCCCTACGAGCAGTACTTC | TRBJ2-7 | TRBD1 | NA | TRBV28
CATFPADTDTQYF | TGTGCCACCTTCCCAGCGGATACAGATACGCAGTATTTT | TRBJ2-3 | NA | once | TRBV27
CASSQWPGSNYGYTF | TGTGCCAGCAGCCAATGGCCGGGCTCTAACTATGGCTACACCTTC | TRBJ1-2 | NA | NA | TRBV3-1/TRBV3-2